This is a list of T cell receptor beta chains from one sample in a study of T-cell reconstitution after alpha-beta-depleted transplantation in children. One entry per CDR3 protein, called by TCRdb with MiXCR from the PCR reads. This table holds a few hundred thousand distinct CDR3 sequences, about 20% found once. The material was PBMCs from the stem cell graft donor, obtained from the stem cell graft. These receptors all stem from a human donor who donated a stem cell graft to a child with acute myeloid leukemia. CDR3s include the opening cysteine and the closing phenylalanine or tryptophan. The D gene is left open where the match is weak. The listing skips clone size in some rows; elsewhere it reads once, few, many or a size class.

TRBJ2-5 NA TRBV28 17 TRBD2 CASSYYGTSGFQETQYF TGTGCCAGCAGTTACTACGGGACTAGCGGATTTCAAGAGACCCAGTACTTC
TRBJ2-3 many TRBV10-3 14 TRBD2 CAIGTSPDTDTQYF TGTGCCATAGGGACTAGCCCAGACACAGATACGCAGTATTTT
TRBJ2-7 few TRBV12-3/TRBV12-4 15 TRBD1 CASRQAGTGGYEQYF TGTGCCAGCAGGCAAGCCGGGACAGGGGGTTACGAGCAGTACTTC
TRBJ1-1 NA TRBV9 15 TRBD1 CASSVSGGGETEAFF TGTGCCAGCAGCGTATCAGGGGGCGGGGAAACTGAAGCTTTCTTT
TRBJ2-7 NA TRBV28 15 NA CASTLGRIPTYEQYF TGTGCCAGCACCCTCGGACGGATCCCCACCTACGAGCAGTACTTC
TRBJ2-5 NA TRBV15 15 NA CATSRDKRSKETQYF TGTGCCACCAGCAGAGATAAGCGGTCTAAAGAGACCCAGTACTTC
TRBJ2-7 few TRBV10-3 20 NA CAIKGKEDHDGEGYRYEQYF TGTGCCATCAAGGGGAAGGAGGACCATGACGGAGAGGGTTACCGCTACGAGCAGTACTTC
TRBJ2-2 NA TRBV4-1 15 NA CASSQDELGTGELFF TGCGCCAGCAGCCAAGATGAGTTGGGGACCGGGGAGCTGTTTTTT
TRBJ2-3 few TRBV12-3/TRBV12-4 13 NA CASSLGSADTQYF TGTGCCAGCAGTTTAGGGAGCGCAGATACGCAGTATTTT
TRBJ2-5 many TRBV20-1 14 NA CSTGGTGPQETQYF TGCAGTACGGGTGGGACTGGACCCCAAGAGACCCAGTACTTC
TRBJ2-5 few TRBV6-1 13 NA CASTPHNQETQYF TGTGCCAGCACCCCGCACAACCAAGAGACCCAGTACTTC
TRBJ1-1 NA TRBV5-8 16 TRBD1 CASSLFPTGAVTEAFF TGTGCCAGCAGCCTTTTTCCGACAGGGGCGGTCACTGAAGCTTTCTTT